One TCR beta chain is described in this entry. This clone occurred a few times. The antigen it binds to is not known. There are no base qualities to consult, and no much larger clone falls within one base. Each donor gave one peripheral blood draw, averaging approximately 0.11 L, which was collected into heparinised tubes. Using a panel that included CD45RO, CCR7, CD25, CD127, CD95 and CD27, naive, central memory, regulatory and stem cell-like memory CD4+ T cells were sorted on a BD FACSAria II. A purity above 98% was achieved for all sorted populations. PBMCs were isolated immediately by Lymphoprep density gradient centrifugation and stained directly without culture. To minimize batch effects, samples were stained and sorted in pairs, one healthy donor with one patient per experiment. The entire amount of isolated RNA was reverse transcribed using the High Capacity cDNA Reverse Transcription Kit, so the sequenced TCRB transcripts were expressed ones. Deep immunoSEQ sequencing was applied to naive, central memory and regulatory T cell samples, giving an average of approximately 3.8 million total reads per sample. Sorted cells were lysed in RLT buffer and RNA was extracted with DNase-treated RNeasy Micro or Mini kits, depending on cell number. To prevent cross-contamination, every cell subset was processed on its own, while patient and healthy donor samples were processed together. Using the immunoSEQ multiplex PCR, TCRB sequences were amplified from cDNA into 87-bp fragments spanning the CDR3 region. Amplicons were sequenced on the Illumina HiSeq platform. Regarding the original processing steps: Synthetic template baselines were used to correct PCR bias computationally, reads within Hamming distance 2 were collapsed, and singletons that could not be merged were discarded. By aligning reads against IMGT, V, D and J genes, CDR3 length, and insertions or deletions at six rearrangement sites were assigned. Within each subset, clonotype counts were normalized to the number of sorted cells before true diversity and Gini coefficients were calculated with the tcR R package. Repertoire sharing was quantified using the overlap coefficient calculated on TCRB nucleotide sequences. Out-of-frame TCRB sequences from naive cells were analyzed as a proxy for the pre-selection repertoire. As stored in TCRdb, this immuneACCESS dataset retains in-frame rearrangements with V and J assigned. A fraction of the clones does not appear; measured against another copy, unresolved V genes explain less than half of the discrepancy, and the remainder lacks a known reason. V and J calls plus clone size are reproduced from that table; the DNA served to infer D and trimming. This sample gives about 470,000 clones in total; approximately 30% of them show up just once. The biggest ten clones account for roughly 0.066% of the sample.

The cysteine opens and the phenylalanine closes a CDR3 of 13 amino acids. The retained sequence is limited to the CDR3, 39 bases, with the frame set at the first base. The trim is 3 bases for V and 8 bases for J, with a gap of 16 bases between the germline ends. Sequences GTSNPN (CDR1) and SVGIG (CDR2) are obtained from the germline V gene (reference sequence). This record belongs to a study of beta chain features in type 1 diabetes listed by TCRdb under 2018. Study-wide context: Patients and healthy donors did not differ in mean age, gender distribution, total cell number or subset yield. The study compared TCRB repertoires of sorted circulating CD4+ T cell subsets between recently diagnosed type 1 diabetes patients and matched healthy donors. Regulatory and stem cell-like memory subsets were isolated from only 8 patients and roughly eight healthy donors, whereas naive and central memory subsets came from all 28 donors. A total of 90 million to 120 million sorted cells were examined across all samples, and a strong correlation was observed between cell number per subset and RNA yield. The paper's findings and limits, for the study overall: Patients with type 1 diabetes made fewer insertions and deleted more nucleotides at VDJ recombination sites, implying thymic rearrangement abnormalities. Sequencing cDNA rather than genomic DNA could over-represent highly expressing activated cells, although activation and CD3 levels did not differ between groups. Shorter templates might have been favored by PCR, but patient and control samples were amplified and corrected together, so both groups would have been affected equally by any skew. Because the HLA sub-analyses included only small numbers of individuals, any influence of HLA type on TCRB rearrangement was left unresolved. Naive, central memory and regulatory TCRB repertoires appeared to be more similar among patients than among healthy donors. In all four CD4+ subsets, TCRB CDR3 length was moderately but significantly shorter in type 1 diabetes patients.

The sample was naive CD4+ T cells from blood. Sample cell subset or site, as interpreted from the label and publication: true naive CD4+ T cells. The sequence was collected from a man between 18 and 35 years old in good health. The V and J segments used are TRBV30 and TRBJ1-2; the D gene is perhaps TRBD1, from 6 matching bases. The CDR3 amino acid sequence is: CAWSAGGAKGYTF. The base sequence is TGTGCCTGGAGCGCGGGGGGGGCGAAAGGCTACACCTTC.